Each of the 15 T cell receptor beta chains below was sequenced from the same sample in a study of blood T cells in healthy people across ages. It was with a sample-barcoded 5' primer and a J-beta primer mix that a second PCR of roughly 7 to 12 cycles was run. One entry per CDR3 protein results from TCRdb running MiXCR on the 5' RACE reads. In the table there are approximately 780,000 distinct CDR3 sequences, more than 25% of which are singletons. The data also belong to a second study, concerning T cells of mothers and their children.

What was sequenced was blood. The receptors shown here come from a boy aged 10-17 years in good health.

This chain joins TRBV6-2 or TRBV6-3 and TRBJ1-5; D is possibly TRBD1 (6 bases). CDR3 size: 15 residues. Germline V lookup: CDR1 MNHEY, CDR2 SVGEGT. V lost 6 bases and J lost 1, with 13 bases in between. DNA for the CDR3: TGTGCCAGCAGCCGGACAGAACGGAGCAATCAGCCCCAGCATTTT. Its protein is CASSRTERSNQPQHF.

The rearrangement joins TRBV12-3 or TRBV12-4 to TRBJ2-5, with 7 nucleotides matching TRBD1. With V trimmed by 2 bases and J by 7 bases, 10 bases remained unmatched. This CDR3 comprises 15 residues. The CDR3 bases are TGTGCCAGCAGTTTACGTTGGGACAGCAAAGCGACCCAGTACTTC. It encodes CASSLRWDSKATQYF.

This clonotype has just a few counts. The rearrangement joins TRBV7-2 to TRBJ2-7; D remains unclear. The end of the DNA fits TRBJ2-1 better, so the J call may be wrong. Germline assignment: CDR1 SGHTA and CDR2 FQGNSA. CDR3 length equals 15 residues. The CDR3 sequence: CASSLDGYQDDEQFF. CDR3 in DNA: TGTGCCAGCAGCTTAGATGGCTACCAAGACGATGAGCAGTTCTTC.

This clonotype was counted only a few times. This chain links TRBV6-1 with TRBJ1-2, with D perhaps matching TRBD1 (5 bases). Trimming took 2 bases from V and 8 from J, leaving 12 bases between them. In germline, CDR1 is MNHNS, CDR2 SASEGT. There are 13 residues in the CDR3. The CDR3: CASSEYQGWGYTF. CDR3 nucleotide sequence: TGTGCCAGCAGTGAATATCAGGGATGGGGCTACACCTTC.

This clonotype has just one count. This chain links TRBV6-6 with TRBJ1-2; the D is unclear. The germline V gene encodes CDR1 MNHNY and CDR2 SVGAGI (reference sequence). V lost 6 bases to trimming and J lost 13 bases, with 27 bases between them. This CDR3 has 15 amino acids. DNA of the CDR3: TGTGCCAGCAGACCCGCGGGGTCTGGATTTTCTTTGGCCACCTTC. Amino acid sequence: CASRPAGSGFSLATF.

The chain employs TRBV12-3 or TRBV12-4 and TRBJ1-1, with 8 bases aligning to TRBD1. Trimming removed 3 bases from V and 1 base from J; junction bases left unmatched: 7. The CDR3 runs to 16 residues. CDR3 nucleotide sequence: TGTGCCAGCAGTTTCGGGACAGGATTCCGGAACACTGAAGCTTTCTTT. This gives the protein CASSFGTGFRNTEAFF.

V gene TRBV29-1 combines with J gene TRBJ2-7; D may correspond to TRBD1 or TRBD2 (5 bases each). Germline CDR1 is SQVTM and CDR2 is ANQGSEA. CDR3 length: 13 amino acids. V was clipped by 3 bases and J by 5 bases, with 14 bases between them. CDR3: CSVDQGVAHEQYF. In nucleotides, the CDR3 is TGCAGCGTTGATCAGGGAGTAGCACACGAGCAGTACTTC.

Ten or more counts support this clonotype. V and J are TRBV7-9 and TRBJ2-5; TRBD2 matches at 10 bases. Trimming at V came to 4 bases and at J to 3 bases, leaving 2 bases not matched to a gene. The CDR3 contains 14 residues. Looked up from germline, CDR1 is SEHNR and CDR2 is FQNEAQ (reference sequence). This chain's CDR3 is CASSSGLAEETQYF. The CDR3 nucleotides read TGTGCCAGCAGCTCCGGACTAGCGGAAGAGACCCAGTACTTC.

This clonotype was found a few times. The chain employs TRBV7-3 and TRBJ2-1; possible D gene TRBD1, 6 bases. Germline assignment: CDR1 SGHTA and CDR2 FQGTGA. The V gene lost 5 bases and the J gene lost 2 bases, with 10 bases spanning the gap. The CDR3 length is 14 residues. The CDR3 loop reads CASSPEGAYNEQFF. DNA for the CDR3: TGTGCCAGCAGCCCAGAGGGGGCCTACAATGAGCAGTTCTTC.

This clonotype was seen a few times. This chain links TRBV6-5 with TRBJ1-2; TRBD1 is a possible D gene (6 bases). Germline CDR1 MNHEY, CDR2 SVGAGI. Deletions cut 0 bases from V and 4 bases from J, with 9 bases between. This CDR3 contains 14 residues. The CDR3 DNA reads TGTGCCAGCAGTTACTCGATAGGGGGCTATGGCTACACCTTC. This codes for CASSYSIGGYGYTF.

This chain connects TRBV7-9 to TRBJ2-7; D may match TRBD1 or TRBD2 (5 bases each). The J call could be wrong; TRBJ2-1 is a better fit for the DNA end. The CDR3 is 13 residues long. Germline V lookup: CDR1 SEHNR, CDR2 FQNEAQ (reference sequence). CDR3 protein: CASRAGTVNKQFF. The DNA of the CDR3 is TGTGCCAGCAGAGCCGGGACGGTGAATAAGCAGTTCTTC.

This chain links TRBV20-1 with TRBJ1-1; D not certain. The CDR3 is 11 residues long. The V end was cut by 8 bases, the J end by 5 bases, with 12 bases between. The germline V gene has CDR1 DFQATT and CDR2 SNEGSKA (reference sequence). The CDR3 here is CSLAGRTEAFF. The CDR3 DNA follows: TGCAGTTTGGCGGGAAGGACTGAAGCTTTCTTT.

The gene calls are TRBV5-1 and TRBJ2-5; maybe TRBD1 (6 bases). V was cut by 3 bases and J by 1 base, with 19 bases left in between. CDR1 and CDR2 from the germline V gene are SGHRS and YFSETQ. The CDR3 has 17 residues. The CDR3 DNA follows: TGCGCCAGCAGCTGGACAGTTACCCTCCCTTCCCAAGAGACCCAGTACTTC. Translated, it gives CASSWTVTLPSQETQYF.

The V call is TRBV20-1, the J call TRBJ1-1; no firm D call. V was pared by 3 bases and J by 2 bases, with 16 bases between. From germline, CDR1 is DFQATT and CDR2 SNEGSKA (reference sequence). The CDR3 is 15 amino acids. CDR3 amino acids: CSARRQENINTEAFF. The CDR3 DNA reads TGCAGTGCTAGGCGGCAGGAAAACATAAACACTGAAGCTTTCTTT.

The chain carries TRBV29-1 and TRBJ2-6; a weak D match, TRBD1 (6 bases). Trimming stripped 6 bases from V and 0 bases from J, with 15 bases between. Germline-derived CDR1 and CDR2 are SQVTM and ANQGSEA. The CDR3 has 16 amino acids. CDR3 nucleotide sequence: TGCAGCGTCGGTGGACAGCCCGCCTCTGGGGCCAACGTCCTGACTTTC. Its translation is CSVGGQPASGANVLTF.